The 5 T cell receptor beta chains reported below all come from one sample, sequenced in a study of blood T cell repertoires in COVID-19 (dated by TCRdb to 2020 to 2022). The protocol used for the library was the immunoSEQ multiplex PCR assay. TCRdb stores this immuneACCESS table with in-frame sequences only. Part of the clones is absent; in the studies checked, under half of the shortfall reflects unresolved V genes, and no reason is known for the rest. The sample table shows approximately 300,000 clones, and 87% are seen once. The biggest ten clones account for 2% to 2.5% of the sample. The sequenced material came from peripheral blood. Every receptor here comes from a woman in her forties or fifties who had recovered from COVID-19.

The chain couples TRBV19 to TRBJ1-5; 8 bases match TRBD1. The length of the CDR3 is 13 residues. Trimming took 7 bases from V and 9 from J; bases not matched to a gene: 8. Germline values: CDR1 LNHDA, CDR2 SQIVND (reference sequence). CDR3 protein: CASKDRALRPQHF. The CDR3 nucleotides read TGTGCCAGTAAGGACAGGGCCCTTCGGCCCCAGCATTTT.

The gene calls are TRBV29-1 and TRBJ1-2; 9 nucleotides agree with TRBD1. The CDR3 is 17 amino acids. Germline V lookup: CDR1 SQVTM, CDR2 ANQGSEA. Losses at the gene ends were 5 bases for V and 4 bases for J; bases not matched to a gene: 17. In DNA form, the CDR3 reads TGCAGCGTTCCCAAACATGCTGGACAGGGGATAGTCTATGGCTACACCTTC. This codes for CSVPKHAGQGIVYGYTF.

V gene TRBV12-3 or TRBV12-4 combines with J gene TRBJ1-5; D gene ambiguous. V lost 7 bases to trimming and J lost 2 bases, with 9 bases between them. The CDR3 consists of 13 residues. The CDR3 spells CASKEGGNQPQHF. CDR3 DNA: TGTGCCAGCAAGGAGGGTGGCAATCAGCCCCAGCATTTT.

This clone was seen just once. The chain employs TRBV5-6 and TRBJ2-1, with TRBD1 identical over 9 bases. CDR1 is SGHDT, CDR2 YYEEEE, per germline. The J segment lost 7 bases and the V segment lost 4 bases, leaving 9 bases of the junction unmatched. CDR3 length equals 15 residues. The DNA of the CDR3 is TGTGCCAGCAGCCCTGGGACAGGGTCTGGGAATGAGCAGTTCTTC. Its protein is CASSPGTGSGNEQFF.

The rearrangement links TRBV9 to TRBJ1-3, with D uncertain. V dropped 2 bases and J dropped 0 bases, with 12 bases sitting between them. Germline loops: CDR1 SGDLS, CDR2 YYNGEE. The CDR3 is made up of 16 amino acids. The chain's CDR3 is CASSVTHRFSGNTIYF. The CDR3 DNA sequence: TGTGCCAGCAGCGTTACCCACAGATTCTCTGGAAACACCATATATTTT.